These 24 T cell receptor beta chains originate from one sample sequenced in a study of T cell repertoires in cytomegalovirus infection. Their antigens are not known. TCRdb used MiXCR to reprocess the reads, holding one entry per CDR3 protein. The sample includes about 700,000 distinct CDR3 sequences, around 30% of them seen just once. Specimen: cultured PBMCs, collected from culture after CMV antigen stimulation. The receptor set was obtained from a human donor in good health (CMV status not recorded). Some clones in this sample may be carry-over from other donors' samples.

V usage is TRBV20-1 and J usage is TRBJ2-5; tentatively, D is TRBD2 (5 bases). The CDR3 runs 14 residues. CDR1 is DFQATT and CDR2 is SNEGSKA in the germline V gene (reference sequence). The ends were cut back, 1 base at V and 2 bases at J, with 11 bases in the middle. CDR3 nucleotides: TGCAGTGCTAGAGCGACTACAGAGCAAGAGACCCAGTACTTC. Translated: CSARATTEQETQYF.

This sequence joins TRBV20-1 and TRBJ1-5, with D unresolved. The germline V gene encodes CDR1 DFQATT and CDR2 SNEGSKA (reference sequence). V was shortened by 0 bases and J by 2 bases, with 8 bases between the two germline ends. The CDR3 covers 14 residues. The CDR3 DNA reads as TGCAGTGCTAGAGATGTCCACGGCAATCAGCCCCAGCATTTT. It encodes CSARDVHGNQPQHF.

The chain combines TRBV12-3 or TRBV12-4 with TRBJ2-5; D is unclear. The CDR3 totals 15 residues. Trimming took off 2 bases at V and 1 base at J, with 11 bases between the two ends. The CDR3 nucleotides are TGTGCCAGCAGTTTACTTGTACAGACCCAAGAGACCCAGTACTTC. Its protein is CASSLLVQTQETQYF.

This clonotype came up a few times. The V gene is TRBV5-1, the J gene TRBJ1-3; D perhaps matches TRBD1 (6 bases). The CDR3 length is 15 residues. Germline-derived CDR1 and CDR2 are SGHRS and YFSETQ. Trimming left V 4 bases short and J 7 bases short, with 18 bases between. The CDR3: CASSVGTPGGNTIYF. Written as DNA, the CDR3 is TGCGCCAGCAGCGTCGGGACACCGGGGGGGAACACCATATATTTT.

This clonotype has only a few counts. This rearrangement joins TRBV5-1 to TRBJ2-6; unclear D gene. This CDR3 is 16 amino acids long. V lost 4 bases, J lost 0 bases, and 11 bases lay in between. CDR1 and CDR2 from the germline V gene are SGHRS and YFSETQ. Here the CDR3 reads CASSPDPSSGANVLTF. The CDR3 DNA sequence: TGCGCCAGCAGCCCGGACCCTTCCTCTGGGGCCAACGTCCTGACTTTC.

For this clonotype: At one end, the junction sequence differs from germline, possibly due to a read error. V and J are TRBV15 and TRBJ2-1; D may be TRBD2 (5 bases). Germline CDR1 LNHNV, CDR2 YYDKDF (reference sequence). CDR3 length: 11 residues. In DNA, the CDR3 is TGTGCCACCAGCAGAGGGGGAGCGTACCACTTC. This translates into CATSRGGAYHF.

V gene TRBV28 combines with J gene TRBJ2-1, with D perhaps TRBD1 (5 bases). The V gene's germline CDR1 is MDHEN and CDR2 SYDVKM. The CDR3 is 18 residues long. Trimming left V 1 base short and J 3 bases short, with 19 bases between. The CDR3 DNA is TGTGCCAGCAGTTTATCGCAGGGCCCCTCTTTGTACTACAATGAGCAGTTCTTC. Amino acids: CASSLSQGPSLYYNEQFF.

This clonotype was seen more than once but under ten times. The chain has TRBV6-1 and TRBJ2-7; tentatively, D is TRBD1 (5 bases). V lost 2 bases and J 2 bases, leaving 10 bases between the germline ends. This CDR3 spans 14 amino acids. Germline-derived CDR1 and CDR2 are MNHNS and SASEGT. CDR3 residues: CASSEFWGAYEQYF. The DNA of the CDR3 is TGTGCCAGCAGTGAATTTTGGGGCGCCTACGAGCAGTACTTC.

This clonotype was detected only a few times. This chain's CDR3 is CASSLAGLSGNNEQFF. The CDR3 DNA reads TGTGCCAGCAGCTTAGCGGGACTTAGCGGAAACAATGAGCAGTTCTTC. The chain employs TRBV7-6 and TRBJ2-1; perhaps TRBD2 as D (6 bases). This CDR3 is 16 amino acids long. Trimming pared 0 bases from V and 5 bases from J, leaving 14 bases between. Per the germline V gene, CDR1 is SGHVS and CDR2 is FNYEAQ.

CDR3 loop: CAGEEPQETQYF. CDR3 DNA: TGTGCCGGGGAGGAACCACAAGAGACCCAGTACTTC. The rearrangement joins TRBV27 to TRBJ2-5; D perhaps matches TRBD2 (6 bases). CDR1 and CDR2 from the germline V gene are MNHEY and SMNVEV (reference sequence). The CDR3 is 12 amino acids. Trimming removed 11 bases from V and 2 bases from J, with 12 bases in between.

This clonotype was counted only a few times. Written as DNA, the CDR3 is TGTGCCAGCCGGATAGGGCGGAGCACAGATACGCAGTATTTT. Protein sequence: CASRIGRSTDTQYF. This chain links TRBV6-5 with TRBJ2-3; D gene ambiguous. This CDR3 has 14 amino acids. With 8 bases removed from V and 0 bases from J, the gap between germline ends came to 12 bases. Germline CDR1 MNHEY, CDR2 SVGAGI.

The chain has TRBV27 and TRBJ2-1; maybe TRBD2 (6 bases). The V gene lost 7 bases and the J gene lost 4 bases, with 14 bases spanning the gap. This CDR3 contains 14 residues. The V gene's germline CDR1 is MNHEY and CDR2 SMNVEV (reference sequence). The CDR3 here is CASTLAREYNEQFF. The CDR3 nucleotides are TGTGCCAGCACCCTGGCCCGGGAGTACAATGAGCAGTTCTTC.

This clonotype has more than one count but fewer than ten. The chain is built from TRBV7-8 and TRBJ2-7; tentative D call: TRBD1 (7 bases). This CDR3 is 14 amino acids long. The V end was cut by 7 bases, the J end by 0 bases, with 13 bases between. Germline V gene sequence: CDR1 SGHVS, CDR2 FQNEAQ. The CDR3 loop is CASNTQGGSYEQYF. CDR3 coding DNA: TGTGCCAGCAACACTCAGGGGGGCTCCTACGAGCAGTACTTC.

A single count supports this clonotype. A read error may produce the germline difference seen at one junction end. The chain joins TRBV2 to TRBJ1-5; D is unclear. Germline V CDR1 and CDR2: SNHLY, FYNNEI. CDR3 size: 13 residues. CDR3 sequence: CASSEFLNQPLHF. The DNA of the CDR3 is TGTGCCAGCAGTGAATTCCTTAACCAGCCCCTGCATTTT.

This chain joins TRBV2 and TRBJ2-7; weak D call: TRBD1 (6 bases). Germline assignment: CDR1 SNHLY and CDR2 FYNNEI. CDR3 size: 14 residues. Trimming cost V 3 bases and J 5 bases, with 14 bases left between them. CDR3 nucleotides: TGTGCCAGCAGTGACTCCAGGGGCGTCCACGAGCAGTACTTC. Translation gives CASSDSRGVHEQYF. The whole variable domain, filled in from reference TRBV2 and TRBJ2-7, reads EPEVTQTPSHQVTQMGQEVILRCVPISNHLYFYWYRQILGQKVEFLVSFYNNEISEKSEIFDDQFSVERPDGSNFTLKIRSTKLEDSAMYFCASSDSRGVHEQYFGPGTRLTVT.

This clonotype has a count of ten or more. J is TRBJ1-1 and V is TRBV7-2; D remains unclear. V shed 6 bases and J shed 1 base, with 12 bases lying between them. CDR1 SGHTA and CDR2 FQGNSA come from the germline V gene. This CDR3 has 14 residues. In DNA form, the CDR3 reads TGTGCCAGCAGTTCTAGACTGACGAACACTGAAGCTTTCTTT. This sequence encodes CASSSRLTNTEAFF.

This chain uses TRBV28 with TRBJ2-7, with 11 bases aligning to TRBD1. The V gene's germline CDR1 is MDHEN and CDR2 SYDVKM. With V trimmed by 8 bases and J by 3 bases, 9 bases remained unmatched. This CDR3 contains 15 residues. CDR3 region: CASGKPGTGGYEQYF. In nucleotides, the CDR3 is TGTGCCAGCGGCAAGCCCGGGACAGGGGGCTACGAGCAGTACTTC.

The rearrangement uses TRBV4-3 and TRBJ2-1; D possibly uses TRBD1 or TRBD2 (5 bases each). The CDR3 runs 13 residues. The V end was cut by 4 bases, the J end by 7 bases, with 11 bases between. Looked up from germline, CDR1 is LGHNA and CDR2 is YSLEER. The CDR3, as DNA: TGCGCCAGCAGCCCCGACGGGGCGAATGAGCAGTTCTTC. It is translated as CASSPDGANEQFF.

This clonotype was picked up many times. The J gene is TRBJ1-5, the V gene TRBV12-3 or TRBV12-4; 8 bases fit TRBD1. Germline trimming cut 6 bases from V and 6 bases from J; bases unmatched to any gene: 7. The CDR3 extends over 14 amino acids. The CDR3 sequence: CASSSTGGGQPQHF. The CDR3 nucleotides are TGTGCCAGCAGCTCCACAGGGGGAGGTCAGCCCCAGCATTTT.

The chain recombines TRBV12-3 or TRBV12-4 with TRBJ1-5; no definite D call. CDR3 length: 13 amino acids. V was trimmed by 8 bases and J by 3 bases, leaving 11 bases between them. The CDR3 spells CASASEDNQPQHF. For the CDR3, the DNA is TGTGCCAGCGCTTCGGAAGACAATCAGCCCCAGCATTTT.

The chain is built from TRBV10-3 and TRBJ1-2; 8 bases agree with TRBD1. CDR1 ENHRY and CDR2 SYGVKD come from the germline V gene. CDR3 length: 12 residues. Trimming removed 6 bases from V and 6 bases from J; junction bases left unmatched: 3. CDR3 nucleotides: TGTGCCATCAGGGGGACAGGAGATGGCTACACCTTC. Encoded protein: CAIRGTGDGYTF.

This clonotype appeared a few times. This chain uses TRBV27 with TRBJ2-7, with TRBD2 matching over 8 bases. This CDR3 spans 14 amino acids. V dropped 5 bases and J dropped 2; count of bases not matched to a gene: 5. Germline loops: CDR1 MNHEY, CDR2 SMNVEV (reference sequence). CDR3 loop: CASSRSGRTYEQYF. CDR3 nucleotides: TGTGCCAGCAGTCGCAGCGGGAGAACCTACGAGCAGTACTTC.

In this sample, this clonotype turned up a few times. The CDR3 loop reads CASSYDWRREQYF. The DNA of the CDR3 is TGTGCCAGCAGTTACGACTGGAGGCGGGAGCAGTACTTC. The chain joins TRBV6-8 to TRBJ2-7; tentative D call: TRBD2 (5 bases). The V gene lost 2 bases and the J gene lost 7 bases, with 12 bases spanning the gap. Germline CDR1 MNHGY, CDR2 SAAAGT. The CDR3 is 13 residues long.

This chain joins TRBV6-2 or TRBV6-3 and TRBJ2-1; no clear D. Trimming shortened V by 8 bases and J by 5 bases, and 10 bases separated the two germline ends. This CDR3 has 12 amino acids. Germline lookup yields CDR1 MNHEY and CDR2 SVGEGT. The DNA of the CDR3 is TGTGCCAGCGGGTGGAACCACAATGAGCAGTTCTTC. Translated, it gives CASGWNHNEQFF.